The present T cell receptor (beta chain) was sequenced within a study of blood T cells in healthy people across ages. Study findings and constraints: The study found TCR beta diversity correlated strongly with naive T cell percentage. Among long-lived donors, naive CD4+ cells were more numerous and diversity higher than in aged donors.

Concerning this clonotype itself: Its antigen is unknown.

J gave up 3 bases and V 7 bases, and 13 bases lay outside the gene matches. From germline, CDR1 is KGHDR and CDR2 SFDVKD. This CDR3 spans 17 amino acids. A sample-barcoded 5' primer and a J-beta primer mix were used in a second PCR of about 7 to 12 cycles. MiXCR was run by TCRdb on the 5' RACE reads, yielding one entry per CDR3 protein. The sample has approximately 350,000 distinct CDR3 sequences, 45% to 60% seen once. The receptor was isolated from a man aged 55-75 years in good health. Material for sequencing was blood. The genes are TRBV24-1 and TRBJ2-1; 8 nucleotides align to TRBD2. Written as DNA, the CDR3 is TGTGCCACCAGCGAATCGGGAGGGCTTAGGTTCTACAATGAGCAGTTCTTC. Translating it yields CATSESGGLRFYNEQFF.